This TCR beta chain was sequenced in a study of blood T cell repertoires in COVID-19. In the study overall: In each case, the material was cDNA or gDNA derived from T cells, B-cell-depleted T cells, or PBMCs.

Authors' processing steps: It was from reference gene primer amplification that nucleated cell counts were estimated. This table comes from immunoSEQ multiplex PCR, and its TCRdb copy is limited to in-frame clones, with some not included. The V and J calls and clone size come from that table; D and trimming were worked out from the DNA. The sample shows about 280,000 clones, 88% of them seen only once. The CDR3 consists of 12 residues. Participants came from about two dozen US areas, aged roughly 18 to 95 years. Researchers sorted participants into cohorts using their self-reported clinical history. Sequencing was performed on PBMCs or T cells enriched from blood (not recorded which). The TCR comes from a woman aged 30 to 39 who had recovered from COVID-19. The chain joins TRBV21-1 to TRBJ1-5. TRBV21-1 counts as a pseudogene. The CDR3 loop is CASSKAIQPQHF. The CDR3, as DNA: TGTGCCAGCAGCAAAGCTATTCAGCCCCAGCATTTT.